What follows are 19 T cell receptor beta chains derived from one specimen sequenced in a study of blood T cell repertoires in COVID-19. Method: immunoSEQ multiplex PCR; TCRdb's copy keeps in-frame clones and lacks some. Of about 110,000 clones in the sample, roughly nine tenths were seen once. The sequenced material came from peripheral blood. Receptor source: a human donor in a cohort sampled during active COVID-19.

The rearrangement joins TRBV19 to TRBJ1-2; perhaps TRBD1 as D (5 bases). V gave up 7 bases and J gave up 5 bases, with 23 bases separating them. This CDR3 spans 16 amino acids. The germline V gene has CDR1 LNHDA and CDR2 SQIVND (reference sequence). The CDR3 nucleotides are TGTGCCAGTACCCACCCCCGGGGGACGGGATCATATGGCTACACCTTC. The encoded protein is CASTHPRGTGSYGYTF.

This chain joins TRBV18 and TRBJ1-4; 7 bases are shared with TRBD1. The junction had 7 bases not matched to a gene; V was cut back by 4 bases and J by 5 bases. This CDR3 has 15 residues. Germline V lookup: CDR1 KGHSH, CDR2 LQKENI. In DNA form, the CDR3 reads TGTGCCAGCTCACGAGACAGGGCTGGAAATGAAAAACTGTTTTTT. Translation gives CASSRDRAGNEKLFF.

The chain recombines TRBV20-1 with TRBJ2-1; D not certain. The CDR3 extends over 11 amino acids. Germline V gene sequence: CDR1 DFQATT, CDR2 SNEGSKA (reference sequence). Between the trimmed V and J ends, which lost 3 bases and 8 bases, there was a span of 8 bases. The CDR3 DNA is TGCAGTGCTAGGGTGAACTATGAGCAGTTCTTC. It is translated as CSARVNYEQFF.

This chain uses TRBV6-6 with TRBJ2-5; possibly TRBD1 for D (6 bases). Trimming cost V 5 bases and J 2 bases, with 12 bases left between them. CDR3 length equals 14 residues. From germline, CDR1 is MNHNY and CDR2 SVGAGI (reference sequence). The CDR3 nucleotides read TGTGCCAGCAGTCCAGTGGGGACACAAGAGACCCAGTACTTC. Translating gives CASSPVGTQETQYF.

The chain recombines TRBV21-1 with TRBJ1-5; the D call TRBD1 from the table was never checked on the DNA. TRBV21-1 corresponds to a pseudogene. This CDR3 is 15 amino acids long. The CDR3 DNA sequence: TGTGCCAGCAGCTCGCAGGGAACGGGCAATCAGCCCCAGCATTTT. Amino acid sequence: CASSSQGTGNQPQHF.

The chain combines TRBV6-4 with TRBJ1-1; the D is unclear. CDR1 MRHNA and CDR2 SNTAGT come from the germline V gene. The ends were cut back, 4 bases at V and 3 bases at J, with 6 bases in the middle. The CDR3 loop spans 12 amino acids. CDR3 in DNA: TGTGCCAGCAGTGGGGCTTACACTGAAGCTTTCTTT. Its protein is CASSGAYTEAFF.

The rearrangement links TRBV11-3 to TRBJ2-1, with D hard to call. In germline, CDR1 is SGHNT, CDR2 YENEEA. V shed 5 bases and J shed 6 bases, with 8 bases lying between them. This CDR3 is 12 amino acids long. CDR3 sequence (DNA): TGTGCCAGCAGCCGGGTCTTCAATGAGCAGTTCTTC. Translation: CASSRVFNEQFF.

The rearrangement uses TRBV7-3 and TRBJ2-5; 12 bases match TRBD2. CDR1 is SGHTA, CDR2 FQGTGA, per germline. This CDR3 contains 15 residues. Germline trimming cut 2 bases from V and 2 bases from J; bases unmatched to any gene: 0. The CDR3 DNA is TGTGCCAGCAGCTTAGGACTAGCGGGACAAGAGACCCAGTACTTC. It encodes CASSLGLAGQETQYF. Together with reference TRBV7-3 and TRBJ2-5, the CDR3 gives the full variable domain: GAGVSQTPSNKVTEKGKYVELRCDPISGHTALYWYRQSLGQGPEFLIYFQGTGAADDSGLPNDRFFAVRPEGSVSTLKIQRTERGDSAVYLCASSLGLAGQETQYFGPGTRLLVL.

The genes are TRBV19 and TRBJ2-3; TRBD1 agrees at 7 bases. V gave up 4 bases and J gave up 3 bases; unmatched junction bases: 10. CDR3 length: 16 residues. CDR1 and CDR2 (germline): LNHDA, SQIVND (reference sequence). CDR3 in DNA: TGTGCCAGTAGTAACCTCGGGACAGATAAGACAGATACGCAGTATTTT. Protein: CASSNLGTDKTDTQYF.

The chain links TRBV4-1 to TRBJ1-1; D gene unclear. Per germline, CDR1 MGHRA and CDR2 YSYEKL. V was clipped by 0 bases and J by 7 bases, with 15 bases between them. This CDR3 is 15 amino acids long. The CDR3, as DNA: TGCGCCAGCAGCCAAGAGGGCCTTGGTCGATATGAAGCTTTCTTT. Translation gives CASSQEGLGRYEAFF.

The rearrangement links TRBV10-1 to TRBJ2-1; 13 bases align to TRBD2. CDR1 and CDR2 (germline): WNHNN, SYGVQD (reference sequence). The CDR3 has 15 amino acids. V shed 5 bases, J shed 8 bases, and the junction held 6 bases outside the gene matches. The CDR3 is CASSIGTSGNDEQFF. The DNA of the CDR3 is TGCGCCAGCAGTATCGGGACTAGCGGGAACGATGAGCAGTTCTTC.

V gene TRBV4-3 combines with J gene TRBJ2-7, with 8 bases that match TRBD2. CDR3 length: 15 residues. The germline gives CDR1 LGHNA, CDR2 YSLEER. J was trimmed by 4 bases and V by 0 bases; bases with no gene match: 5. CDR3 nucleotides: TGCGCCAGCAGCCAAGAGGGACTAGAGGATTACGAGCAGTACTTC. Amino acid sequence: CASSQEGLEDYEQYF.

The chain has TRBV7-9 and TRBJ2-5, with 12 nucleotides matching TRBD2. The CDR3 is made up of 14 amino acids. The ends lost 5 bases at V and 7 bases at J; junction bases unmatched: 5. Germline values: CDR1 SEHNR, CDR2 FQNEAQ (reference sequence). CDR3 loop: CASSGTGLAGTQYF. The CDR3 DNA reads TGTGCCAGCAGCGGGACGGGACTAGCGGGGACCCAGTACTTC.

This chain uses TRBV2 with TRBJ2-4; tentatively, D is TRBD2 (6 bases). The CDR3 sequence is 15 residues long. Trimming shortened V by 8 bases and J by 1 base, and 15 bases separated the two germline ends. Germline CDR1 SNHLY, CDR2 FYNNEI. CDR3 DNA: TGTGCCAGCCAGGGCGGGGATTGGGCCAAAAACATTCAGTACTTC. This translates into CASQGGDWAKNIQYF.

This chain connects TRBV30 to TRBJ2-3; 12 bases match TRBD2. V gave up 3 bases and J gave up 4 bases; unmatched junction bases: 2. The CDR3 covers 14 residues. CDR1 is GTSNPN, CDR2 SVGIG, per germline (reference sequence). The DNA of the CDR3 is TGTGCCTGGAGGGCTAGCGGGAGGGCAGATACGCAGTATTTT. It codes for CAWRASGRADTQYF.

This clone has just a few counts. This chain links TRBV6-6 with TRBJ1-1, with a weak D call TRBD1 (5 bases). CDR1 and CDR2 from the germline V gene are MNHNY and SVGAGI (reference sequence). V was pared by 2 bases and J by 4 bases, with 14 bases between. The CDR3 runs 15 residues. The CDR3 bases are TGTGCCAGCAGTTACAATCCCCAGGGAGGCACTGAAGCTTTCTTT. Encoded protein: CASSYNPQGGTEAFF.

This clone came up once. This sequence joins TRBV4-1 and TRBJ2-3, with TRBD2 matching over 10 bases. V was pared by 0 bases and J by 2 bases, with 5 bases of the junction left unmatched. The CDR3 has 17 residues. Germline V CDR1 and CDR2: MGHRA, YSYEKL. CDR3 region: CASSQDPLAGVTDTQYF. CDR3 coding DNA: TGCGCCAGCAGCCAAGATCCCCTAGCGGGGGTCACAGATACGCAGTATTTT.

The chain links TRBV6-5 to TRBJ1-1; possible D gene TRBD1, 5 bases. The V end lost 7 bases, the J end lost 3 bases, and 15 bases lay between the germline ends. The CDR3 is made up of 14 amino acids. Germline V lookup: CDR1 MNHEY, CDR2 SVGAGI. Here the CDR3 reads CASTPPGGHTEAFF. The CDR3 DNA follows: TGTGCCAGCACCCCCCCCGGGGGACACACTGAAGCTTTCTTT.

This rearrangement joins TRBV5-8 to TRBJ2-4, with a weak D call TRBD1 (5 bases). Looked up from germline, CDR1 is SGHTS and CDR2 is YDEGEE. V shed 5 bases and J shed 7 bases, with 16 bases lying between them. CDR3 length equals 14 residues. The CDR3 loop reads CASRRRSGSNIQYF. For the CDR3, the DNA is TGTGCCAGCAGACGTAGATCAGGGTCGAACATTCAGTACTTC.